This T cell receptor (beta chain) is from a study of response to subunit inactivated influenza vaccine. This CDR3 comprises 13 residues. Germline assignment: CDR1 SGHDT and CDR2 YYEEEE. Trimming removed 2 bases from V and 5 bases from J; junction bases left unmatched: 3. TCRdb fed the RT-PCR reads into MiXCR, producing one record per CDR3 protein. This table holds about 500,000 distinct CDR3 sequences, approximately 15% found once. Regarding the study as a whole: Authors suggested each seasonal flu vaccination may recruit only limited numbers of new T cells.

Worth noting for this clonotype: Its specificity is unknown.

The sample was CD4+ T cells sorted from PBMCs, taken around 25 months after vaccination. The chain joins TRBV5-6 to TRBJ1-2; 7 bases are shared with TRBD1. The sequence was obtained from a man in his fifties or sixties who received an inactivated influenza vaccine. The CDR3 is CASSFGTEYGYTF. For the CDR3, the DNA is TGTGCCAGCAGCTTCGGGACAGAGTATGGCTACACCTTC.